A single sample gave rise to the 32 T cell receptor beta chains below, sequenced in a study of T cell changes during pregnancy in multiple sclerosis. Data came from immunoSEQ multiplex PCR; TCRdb stores just in-frame clones and leaves some out. Of about 92,000 clones in the sample, around 92% were seen once. The material was peripheral blood, obtained in the third trimester of pregnancy. The source of these receptors is a female donor with multiple sclerosis, enrolled in a pregnancy study.

CDR3 DNA: TGTGCCAGCGGGTTGAGGGGGCCCTACGAGCAGTACTTC. Its translation: CASGLRGPYEQYF. The chain has TRBV27 and TRBJ2-7; TRBD1 matches 7 bases. The CDR3 runs to 13 residues. In germline, CDR1 is MNHEY, CDR2 SMNVEV (reference sequence). Losses at the gene ends were 8 bases for V and 2 bases for J; bases not matched to a gene: 6.

The CDR3 DNA is TGTGCCAGCAGCTGGACAGGGGACAACACTGAAGCTTTCTTT. Its protein is CASSWTGDNTEAFF. V gene TRBV27 combines with J gene TRBJ1-1, with 9 bases matching TRBD1. V lost 6 bases to trimming and J lost 2 bases; unmatched junction nucleotides: 4. CDR1 MNHEY and CDR2 SMNVEV come from the germline V gene (reference sequence). CDR3 length equals 14 residues.

A single count supports this clone. The chain combines TRBV5-6 with TRBJ2-2; D is possibly TRBD1 (5 bases). The ends were cut back, 5 bases at V and 2 bases at J, with 16 bases in the middle. Germline CDR1 is SGHDT and CDR2 is YYEEEE. The CDR3 loop spans 16 amino acids. CDR3 sequence: CASREQYRFNTGELFF. The CDR3 bases are TGTGCCAGCAGGGAACAGTACAGGTTTAACACCGGGGAGCTGTTTTTT.

V and J are TRBV5-1 and TRBJ1-1, with no clear D. Germline lookup yields CDR1 SGHRS and CDR2 YFSETQ. Trimming pared 1 base from V and 1 base from J, leaving 17 bases between. CDR3 length equals 17 residues. The CDR3, as DNA: TGCGCCAGCAGCTTGTTAGACCTGACAACGACGAACACTGAAGCTTTCTTT. Translated, it gives CASSLLDLTTTNTEAFF.

The rearrangement links TRBV21-1 to TRBJ2-1; the table calls TRBD1, which could not be checked here. TRBV21-1 is flagged as a pseudogene. This CDR3 is built from 16 residues. The CDR3 is CASSPGPGTGRNEQFF. The CDR3 nucleotides read TGTGCCAGCAGCCCTGGTCCGGGGACAGGTAGAAATGAGCAGTTCTTC.

The chain joins TRBV11-1 to TRBJ2-7; D not resolved. Germline V gene data show CDR1 as SGHAT and CDR2 as FQDESV (reference sequence). V dropped 3 bases and J dropped 6 bases, with 9 bases sitting between them. The CDR3 length is 12 residues. The CDR3 region has the DNA TGTGCCAGCAGCTTTACGAGGAGCGAGCAGTACTTC. It yields the protein CASSFTRSEQYF. The full variable domain, rest sourced from reference TRBV11-1 and TRBJ2-7, is EAEVAQSPRYKITEKSQAVAFWCDPISGHATLYWYRQILGQGPELLVQFQDESVVDDSQLPKDRFSAERLKGVDSTLKIQPAELGDSAMYLCASSFTRSEQYFGPGTRLTVT.

The chain combines TRBV6-6 with TRBJ2-7, with 12 bases matching TRBD2. V was pared by 7 bases and J by 5 bases, with 6 bases of the junction left unmatched. From germline, CDR1 is MNHNY and CDR2 SVGAGI (reference sequence). The CDR3 runs 14 residues. The CDR3 region has the DNA TGTGCCAGCACCTTACTAGCGGGAGGAGACGAGCAGTACTTC. Translating it yields CASTLLAGGDEQYF.

The chain has TRBV25-1 and TRBJ1-4; 8 positions agree with TRBD1. CDR1 is MGHDK and CDR2 is SYGVNS in the germline V gene. Trimming cost V 4 bases and J 5 bases; bases outside gene matches: 6. The CDR3 totals 15 residues. CDR3 region: CASSASGGANEKLFF. The CDR3 DNA reads TGTGCCAGCAGTGCCTCAGGGGGCGCGAATGAAAAACTGTTTTTT.

The J gene is TRBJ1-1, the V gene TRBV11-2; maybe TRBD1 (5 bases). The germline CDR1 and CDR2 sequences are SGHAT and FQNNGV. There are 13 residues in the CDR3. V gave up 2 bases and J gave up 7 bases, with 11 bases separating them. CDR3: CASSLLVQDEAFF. The CDR3 nucleotides are TGTGCCAGCAGCTTATTGGTACAGGATGAAGCTTTCTTT.

The rearrangement joins TRBV5-4 to TRBJ1-2; 7 positions agree with TRBD1. The CDR3 totals 14 residues. Germline lookup yields CDR1 SGHNT and CDR2 YYREEE (reference sequence). J was trimmed by 8 bases and V by 2 bases; bases with no gene match: 9. The CDR3 spells CASSFYGQGGGYTF. In DNA, the CDR3 is TGTGCCAGCAGCTTTTATGGGCAGGGGGGAGGCTACACCTTC.

The chain uses TRBV6-6 and TRBJ1-2, with TRBD1 matching 10 bases. The CDR3 totals 16 residues. Germline CDR1 reads MNHNY; CDR2 reads SVGAGI (reference sequence). V was pared by 0 bases and J by 5 bases, with 6 bases of the junction left unmatched. CDR3: CASSYSRQGAGYGYTF. The CDR3 DNA reads TGTGCCAGCAGTTACTCGCGACAGGGGGCCGGGTATGGCTACACCTTC.

The chain links TRBV28 to TRBJ2-2, with a tentative D call TRBD2 (7 bases). The V gene's germline CDR1 is MDHEN and CDR2 SYDVKM. This CDR3 comprises 15 residues. Between the trimmed V and J ends, which lost 2 bases and 4 bases, there was a span of 11 bases. This CDR3 reads CASSLGRGGTGELFF. CDR3 bases: TGTGCCAGCAGTTTAGGGAGGGGGGGCACCGGGGAGCTGTTTTTT.

The rearrangement joins TRBV5-6 to TRBJ2-1; 14 nucleotides match TRBD2. This CDR3 is built from 17 residues. The germline CDR1 and CDR2 sequences are SGHDT and YYEEEE. The trim removed 4 bases at V and 6 bases at J, leaving 9 bases unmatched. In nucleotides, the CDR3 is TGTGCCAGCAGCCCGGGACTAGCGGGAGCATTATCCAATGAGCAGTTCTTC. The encoded protein is CASSPGLAGALSNEQFF.

V is TRBV7-6 and J is TRBJ2-5, with 8 positions matching TRBD2. Germline loops: CDR1 SGHVS, CDR2 FNYEAQ. Trimming removed 4 bases from V and 1 base from J; junction bases left unmatched: 11. The CDR3 runs to 17 residues. Here the CDR3 reads CASSSKFSGTFQETQYF. As DNA, the CDR3 is TGTGCCAGCAGCTCAAAATTTAGCGGGACTTTCCAAGAGACCCAGTACTTC.

The chain employs TRBV27 and TRBJ2-1, with no clear D. The CDR3 has 15 amino acids. Germline CDR1 reads MNHEY; CDR2 reads SMNVEV (reference sequence). Deletions cut 2 bases from V and 1 base from J, with 9 bases between. CDR3 region: CASSLTKRSYNEQFF. DNA of the CDR3: TGTGCCAGCAGTTTAACCAAGAGATCCTACAATGAGCAGTTCTTC.

The J gene is TRBJ2-7, the V gene TRBV28, with 10 bases lining up with TRBD1. CDR1 and CDR2 (germline): MDHEN, SYDVKM. Trimming at V came to 6 bases and at J to 5 bases, leaving 7 bases not matched to a gene. The CDR3 totals 14 residues. The CDR3 sequence: CASSQTGTGDEQYF. CDR3 nucleotides: TGTGCCAGCAGCCAAACTGGGACAGGGGACGAGCAGTACTTC. Full variable domain (outside the CDR3, taken from reference TRBV28 and TRBJ2-7): DVKVTQSSRYLVKRTGEKVFLECVQDMDHENMFWYRQDPGLGLRLIYFSYDVKMKEKGDIPEGYSVSREKKERFSLILESASTNQTSMYLCASSQTGTGDEQYFGPGTRLTVT.

The gene calls are TRBV5-6 and TRBJ1-2; D call uncertain. The CDR3 has 14 amino acids. The V end lost 0 bases, the J end lost 7 bases, and 13 bases lay between the germline ends. Germline CDR1 is SGHDT and CDR2 is YYEEEE. The CDR3: CASSLGSGGSGYTF. CDR3 coding DNA: TGTGCCAGCAGCTTGGGATCAGGAGGGAGTGGCTACACCTTC.

This rearrangement joins TRBV6-1 to TRBJ2-7; D not resolved. The germline V gene encodes CDR1 MNHNS and CDR2 SASEGT. V lost 8 bases, J lost 0 bases, and 14 bases lay in between. There are 14 residues in the CDR3. The CDR3 is CASPAIFPSYEQYF. The CDR3 DNA reads as TGTGCCAGCCCCGCGATATTCCCCTCCTACGAGCAGTACTTC.

The table lists this clone with a count of one. This chain joins TRBV28 and TRBJ1-2; 8 nucleotides agree with TRBD1. V gave up 5 bases and J gave up 5 bases; unmatched junction bases: 10. Germline V gene sequence: CDR1 MDHEN, CDR2 SYDVKM. This CDR3 is 15 amino acids long. This chain's CDR3 is CASSQGTGHIYGYTF. The CDR3 DNA is TGTGCCAGCAGTCAGGGGACAGGCCACATATATGGCTACACCTTC.

CDR3 protein: CASSLIRSSNQPQHF. The CDR3 nucleotides are TGTGCCAGCAGTTTAATCCGTTCTAGCAATCAGCCCCAGCATTTT. V gene TRBV28 combines with J gene TRBJ1-5; D unresolved. V lost 2 bases, J lost 0 bases, and 8 bases lay in between. Germline V gene lookup returns CDR1 MDHEN and CDR2 SYDVKM. The CDR3 has 15 residues. Looking up the rest from reference TRBV28 and TRBJ1-5 gives the full variable domain: DVKVTQSSRYLVKRTGEKVFLECVQDMDHENMFWYRQDPGLGLRLIYFSYDVKMKEKGDIPEGYSVSREKKERFSLILESASTNQTSMYLCASSLIRSSNQPQHFGDGTRLSIL.

The chain combines TRBV5-1 with TRBJ2-7, with D possibly matching TRBD2 (5 bases). The germline V and J ends were trimmed by 1 base and 5 bases, with 10 bases remaining between them. Germline values: CDR1 SGHRS, CDR2 YFSETQ. This CDR3 is built from 13 residues. CDR3 bases: TGCGCCAGCAGCTTGTGGGTGGAGGACGAGCAGTACTTC. This codes for CASSLWVEDEQYF.

The chain links TRBV19 to TRBJ2-1, with a tentative D call TRBD2 (6 bases). Deletions cut 4 bases from V and 0 bases from J, with 10 bases between. The CDR3 length is 15 residues. Germline CDR1 is LNHDA and CDR2 is SQIVND (reference sequence). This CDR3 reads CASSRDLISYNEQFF. CDR3 nucleotides: TGTGCCAGTAGTAGGGACTTAATCTCCTACAATGAGCAGTTCTTC.

The rearrangement uses TRBV2 and TRBJ2-1; 8 nucleotides line up with TRBD2. Germline V lookup: CDR1 SNHLY, CDR2 FYNNEI. V trimming: 7 bases; J trimming: 7 bases; junction bases outside the gene matches: 6. The CDR3 covers 13 residues. CDR3 region: CASTAGGRNEQFF. In nucleotides, the CDR3 is TGTGCCAGCACTGCGGGAGGAAGGAATGAGCAGTTCTTC.

This clone was recorded once. This chain uses TRBV19 with TRBJ1-6; D remains ambiguous. Trimming pared 4 bases from V and 8 bases from J, leaving 15 bases between. This CDR3 has 15 residues. Germline V gives CDR1 LNHDA, CDR2 SQIVND (reference sequence). The CDR3 reads CASSTTGSEHSPLHF. In DNA, the CDR3 is TGTGCCAGTAGTACCACCGGGAGTGAACATTCACCCCTCCACTTT.

Comments on this clone: One end of the junction fails to match germline, which may point to a read error. The rearrangement uses TRBV6-5 and TRBJ1-3; 7 bases are shared with TRBD1. CDR1 is MNHEY, CDR2 SVGAGI, per germline. The CDR3 runs 11 residues. The CDR3 nucleotides read TGCCCGACAGGGCGAGGAAACACCATATATTTT. Protein: CPTGRGNTIYF.

The rearrangement joins TRBV2 to TRBJ2-7, with D maybe TRBD1 (6 bases). This CDR3 has 16 amino acids. V lost 2 bases and J 3 bases, leaving 17 bases between the germline ends. Germline CDR1 and CDR2: SNHLY and FYNNEI. In DNA form, the CDR3 reads TGTGCCAGCAGTGAACGACAGGACCTGGGCGTCTACGAGCAGTACTTC. Protein: CASSERQDLGVYEQYF.

A single count supports this clone. The V call is TRBV4-1, the J call TRBJ2-7; D is possibly TRBD1 (5 bases). CDR1 and CDR2 from the germline V gene are MGHRA and YSYEKL. The CDR3 length is 13 residues. The germline V and J ends were trimmed by 4 bases and 2 bases, with 9 bases remaining between them. CDR3 sequence (DNA): TGCGCCAGCAGCCCGCCAGGGCCCTACGAGCAGTACTTC. Amino acids: CASSPPGPYEQYF.

J is TRBJ2-1 and V is TRBV19; the match to TRBD2 covers 11 bases. The V and J ends lost 1 base and 6 bases, in that order; junction bases with no gene match: 2. The V gene's germline CDR1 is LNHDA and CDR2 SQIVND (reference sequence). This CDR3 comprises 15 residues. The CDR3 nucleotides read TGTGCCAGTAGTATAGTAGCGGGAGGGTCCAATGAGCAGTTCTTC. Its protein product is CASSIVAGGSNEQFF.

This chain uses TRBV7-2 with TRBJ2-1, with TRBD2 matching 8 bases. CDR3 length: 15 residues. Germline V gene lookup returns CDR1 SGHTA and CDR2 FQGNSA. J gave up 4 bases and V 5 bases, and 7 bases lay outside the gene matches. In DNA form, the CDR3 reads TGTGCCAGCAGCGCCACTAGCGGCCCTTACAATGAGCAGTTCTTC. The encoded protein is CASSATSGPYNEQFF.

The chain has TRBV19 and TRBJ2-2; 7 positions match TRBD1. Germline V gene data show CDR1 as LNHDA and CDR2 as SQIVND (reference sequence). CDR3 length equals 16 residues. Unmatched junction bases numbered 15, after V lost 10 bases and J lost 4 bases. CDR3 in DNA: TGTGCCACCTCCCGAAACAGGGGCCTCACCACCGGGGAGCTGTTTTTT. Protein: CATSRNRGLTTGELFF.

The V and J genes are TRBV28 and TRBJ1-1, with 7 bases aligning to TRBD1. Germline lookup yields CDR1 MDHEN and CDR2 SYDVKM. The CDR3 length is 16 residues. V lost 5 bases, J lost 3 bases, and 12 bases stayed unmatched. CDR3 region: CASSQLPRDRDTEAFF. The CDR3 coding sequence is TGTGCCAGCAGTCAACTACCCCGGGACAGAGACACTGAAGCTTTCTTT.

The chain links TRBV2 to TRBJ1-5; tentative D call: TRBD1 (6 bases). This CDR3 is built from 14 residues. Per germline, CDR1 SNHLY and CDR2 FYNNEI. Trimming took off 8 bases at V and 4 bases at J, with 15 bases between the two ends. The CDR3 bases are TGTGCCAGCGTTACAGGGTTACCTAATCAGCCCCAGCATTTT. Protein sequence: CASVTGLPNQPQHF.